The 32 T cell receptor beta chains below come from one sample, sequenced in a study of shared clonotypes between healthy human individuals. Profiling relied on immunoSEQ multiplex PCR, and the TCRdb table lists in-frame clones only, not all of them. Among fewer than 700,000 clones listed, roughly four fifths were seen once. The sample taken for sequencing was PBMCs. The receptor set was obtained from a woman aged 40 to 50 in good health. Some clones in this sample may be carry-over from other donors' samples.

The chain combines TRBV6-4 with TRBJ1-1; 9 bases fit TRBD1. The germline gives CDR1 MRHNA, CDR2 SNTAGT. The ends lost 6 bases at V and 1 base at J; junction bases unmatched: 3. This CDR3 is 14 amino acids long. The CDR3 DNA reads as TGTGCCAGCAGACCGGGACAGGGGAACACTGAAGCTTTCTTT. Its protein product is CASRPGQGNTEAFF.

This chain joins TRBV14 and TRBJ2-3; TRBD2 matches 9 bases. Per the germline V gene, CDR1 is SGHDN and CDR2 is FVKESK. V dropped 2 bases and J dropped 5; count of bases not matched to a gene: 23. The CDR3 extends over 21 amino acids. The chain's CDR3 is CASSQHGGIAGVSMDGDTQYF. CDR3 coding DNA: TGTGCCAGCAGCCAACATGGTGGCATAGCGGGAGTATCGATGGATGGAGATACGCAGTATTTT.

Only a few counts were recorded for this clone. The chain employs TRBV19 and TRBJ2-2, with 11 bases identical to TRBD2. From germline, CDR1 is LNHDA and CDR2 SQIVND (reference sequence). The CDR3 runs 15 residues. Unmatched junction bases numbered 7, after V lost 6 bases and J lost 7 bases. This chain's CDR3 is CASRTTSGTVGELFF. The CDR3 DNA follows: TGTGCCAGTAGGACGACTAGCGGGACGGTCGGGGAGCTGTTTTTT.

This clone was counted ten times or more. The chain couples TRBV7-5 to TRBJ2-7; TRBD1 reflects the table's D call only, with no check against the DNA. TRBV7-5 is a recognized pseudogene. CDR3 size: 19 residues. The CDR3 coding sequence is TGTGCCAGCAGCTTAGCGGTGAGAACAGGGGGACTGGGGTCCTACGAGCAGTACTTC. The encoded protein is CASSLAVRTGGLGSYEQYF.

This clone occurred a few times. The rearrangement links TRBV7-2 to TRBJ2-1; TRBD2 matches 10 bases. V trimming: 4 bases; J trimming: 6 bases; junction bases outside the gene matches: 9. CDR3 length: 16 amino acids. CDR1 is SGHTA, CDR2 FQGNSA, per germline. CDR3 bases: TGTGCCAGCAGCTCCCTAGCGGGAGTTCGGGGCAATGAGCAGTTCTTC. Translation: CASSSLAGVRGNEQFF.

This rearrangement joins TRBV19 to TRBJ2-5; 10 bases match TRBD2. Germline V gives CDR1 LNHDA, CDR2 SQIVND (reference sequence). V lost 6 bases and J lost 0; bases outside the gene matches: 7. The CDR3 has 16 amino acids. The DNA of the CDR3 is TGTGCCAGTAGGCCCAGCGGGAGGGCGTACCAAGAGACCCAGTACTTC. This sequence encodes CASRPSGRAYQETQYF.

With respect to this clone: With a much larger clone just one base away, this may be a read error. The V call is TRBV30, the J call TRBJ2-7; 7 nucleotides agree with TRBD1. The CDR3 covers 12 residues. Unmatched junction bases numbered 7, after V lost 8 bases and J lost 3 bases. CDR1 GTSNPN and CDR2 SVGIG come from the germline V gene (reference sequence). In DNA form, the CDR3 reads TGTGCCAGCAGCCGGGACAGCTACGAGCAGTACTTC. It codes for CASSRDSYEQYF.

The genes are TRBV7-2 and TRBJ1-2, with TRBD1 matching over 10 bases. The length of the CDR3 is 15 residues. Germline assignment: CDR1 SGHTA and CDR2 FQGNSA. Trimming cost V 5 bases and J 3 bases; bases outside gene matches: 6. DNA of the CDR3: TGTGCCAGCAGCCCCCGACAGGGGGCGGACTATGGCTACACCTTC. Translation: CASSPRQGADYGYTF.

The V and J genes are TRBV28 and TRBJ1-2; D gene uncertain. Trimming took off 2 bases at V and 4 bases at J, with 11 bases between the two ends. The CDR3 runs 14 residues. Germline V CDR1 and CDR2: MDHEN, SYDVKM. CDR3 amino acids: CASSLDEHSYGYTF. The DNA of the CDR3 is TGTGCCAGCAGTTTAGACGAGCATAGCTATGGCTACACCTTC.

This clone was counted once. This chain links TRBV5-1 with TRBJ1-3; possibly TRBD1 for D (6 bases). The CDR3 totals 15 residues. V lost 4 bases and J 2 bases, leaving 13 bases between the germline ends. Germline CDR1 SGHRS, CDR2 YFSETQ. CDR3 sequence reads: CASSPAEGAGNTIYF. In DNA, the CDR3 is TGCGCCAGCAGCCCAGCCGAGGGGGCTGGAAACACCATATATTTT.

The CDR3 protein is CASSLAGQVHEKLFF. In DNA form, the CDR3 reads TGCGCCAGCAGCTTGGCCGGGCAGGTACACGAAAAACTGTTTTTT. The J gene is TRBJ1-4, the V gene TRBV5-1; D unresolved. CDR1 SGHRS and CDR2 YFSETQ come from the germline V gene. The V and J ends lost 0 bases and 8 bases respectively, with 14 bases between them. The CDR3 is 15 residues long.

J is TRBJ2-5 and V is TRBV19; 14 bases agree with TRBD2. CDR1 LNHDA and CDR2 SQIVND come from the germline V gene (reference sequence). J gave up 7 bases and V 3 bases, and 4 bases lay outside the gene matches. This CDR3 is 15 amino acids long. Written as DNA, the CDR3 is TGTGCCAGTAGTATGACTAGCGGGAGGGCCGGGACCCAGTACTTC. It is translated as CASSMTSGRAGTQYF.

Of note for this clone: Since a far larger clone is one base different, this is likely a read error. Since no conserved phenylalanine or tryptophan closes the CDR3, a read error is the likely cause. The chain joins TRBV29-1 to TRBJ1-1, with 7 bases aligning to TRBD1. CDR3 length: 14 amino acids. The V gene's germline CDR1 is SQVTM and CDR2 ANQGSEA. J lost 0 bases, V lost 3 bases, and 4 bases had no gene match. Here the CDR3 DNA reads TGCAGCGTTGAGAGTCAGGGGGTGAACACTGAAGCTTTCTTG. The encoded protein is CSVESQGVNTEAFL.

The genes are TRBV4-1 and TRBJ2-5; 7 bases agree with TRBD2. CDR3 length equals 18 residues. Trimming removed 0 bases from V and 5 bases from J; junction bases left unmatched: 15. Germline V gene lookup returns CDR1 MGHRA and CDR2 YSYEKL. CDR3 loop: CASSQDHPGGYGTETQYF. The CDR3 bases are TGCGCCAGCAGCCAAGATCACCCCGGGGGGTATGGTACGGAGACCCAGTACTTC.

The V call is TRBV5-5, the J call TRBJ1-1; 7 nucleotides line up with TRBD1. The CDR3 loop spans 14 amino acids. Germline V gene sequence: CDR1 SGHKS, CDR2 YYEKEE (reference sequence). J gave up 4 bases and V 1 base, and 4 bases lay outside the gene matches. CDR3 amino acids: CASSLPAGGTEAFF. The CDR3 DNA follows: TGTGCCAGCAGCTTGCCCGCAGGGGGCACTGAAGCTTTCTTT.

The rearrangement links TRBV28 to TRBJ1-3; the D gene is possibly TRBD1 (6 bases). CDR1 and CDR2 (germline): MDHEN, SYDVKM. The CDR3 length is 17 residues. Trimming removed 4 bases from V and 4 bases from J, with 20 bases in between. The CDR3 DNA is TGTGCCAGCAGTTCCTTCAGGGGCTATTCTTGGGGAAACACCATATATTTT. It codes for CASSSFRGYSWGNTIYF.

The sample holds one count of this clone. V is TRBV5-3 and J is TRBJ2-7; a weak D match, TRBD2 (5 bases). TRBV5-3 is an ORF for which the function is uncertain. This CDR3 has 20 residues. V was cut by 4 bases and J by 7 bases, with 36 bases left in between. CDR3 sequence reads: CARSPLRPLGVIGRVAEQYF. CDR3 DNA sequence: TGTGCCAGAAGCCCTCTCCGACCCCTCGGGGTAATTGGAAGGGTCGCGGAGCAGTACTTC.

The chain recombines TRBV5-4 with TRBJ2-1; 7 positions match TRBD2. J was trimmed by 8 bases and V by 3 bases; bases with no gene match: 5. Germline lookup yields CDR1 SGHNT and CDR2 YYREEE (reference sequence). The CDR3 runs to 13 residues. For the CDR3, the DNA is TGTGCCAGCAGCTCGTCTAGCGGCCATGAGCAGTTCTTC. It yields the protein CASSSSSGHEQFF.

The chain employs TRBV19 and TRBJ2-6, with 8 positions matching TRBD2. The CDR3 is made up of 16 amino acids. V lost 7 bases and J lost 1; bases outside the gene matches: 6. Germline V gene sequence: CDR1 LNHDA, CDR2 SQIVND (reference sequence). The CDR3 sequence: CASTLSGSSGANVLTF. For the CDR3, the DNA is TGTGCCAGTACCCTCAGCGGGAGTTCTGGGGCCAACGTCCTGACTTTC.

This rearrangement joins TRBV4-1 to TRBJ2-3, with TRBD1 matching 11 bases. The germline CDR1 and CDR2 sequences are MGHRA and YSYEKL. This CDR3 is 17 amino acids long. The junction had 13 bases not matched to a gene; V was cut back by 5 bases and J by 6 bases. In DNA, the CDR3 is TGCGCCAGCAGCAAGAGCGGGACAGGGGGATCCCTGGATACGCAGTATTTT. Protein: CASSKSGTGGSLDTQYF.

The CDR3 DNA reads TGTGCCAGCAGCTTAGGGACTAGCGGGGCAAGCTCCTACGAGCAGTACTTC. It specifies CASSLGTSGASSYEQYF. J is TRBJ2-7 and V is TRBV11-2, with 12 bases identical to TRBD2. Germline CDR1 SGHAT, CDR2 FQNNGV. With V trimmed by 1 base and J by 0 bases, 4 bases remained unmatched. This CDR3 is built from 17 residues.

The chain links TRBV7-2 to TRBJ2-7, with TRBD1 as a possible D gene (5 bases). Trimming left V 3 bases short and J 6 bases short, with 15 bases between. The CDR3 loop spans 14 amino acids. The germline gives CDR1 SGHTA, CDR2 FQGNSA. The CDR3 sequence is CASSLGQWKGEQYF. The CDR3 DNA reads as TGTGCCAGCAGCTTGGGGCAATGGAAGGGCGAGCAGTACTTC.

About this clone: A far larger clone is off by one base, so a read error is likely. This rearrangement joins TRBV28 to TRBJ2-7; the match to TRBD2 covers 10 bases. The length of the CDR3 is 15 residues. Germline V gene lookup returns CDR1 MDHEN and CDR2 SYDVKM. The CDR3 DNA is TGTGCCAGCAGTTTAAGTCCTAGCGGGAGCTACGGGCAGTACTTC. Amino acids: CASSLSPSGSYGQYF.

As regards this clone: Only one base separates this from a far larger clonotype, so it likely reflects a read error. No conserved phenylalanine or tryptophan is present at the end of the CDR3, so a read error is the likely explanation. The rearrangement joins TRBV25-1 to TRBJ2-7; TRBD2 agrees at 10 bases. CDR3 length: 16 amino acids. Germline V gene data show CDR1 as MGHDK and CDR2 as SYGVNS. V was pared by 5 bases and J by 6 bases, with 13 bases of the junction left unmatched. The CDR3 spells CASSPSGSRSRGEQYL. CDR3 DNA sequence: TGTGCCAGCAGTCCTAGCGGGAGCCGATCACGGGGCGAGCAGTACCTC.

The rearrangement joins TRBV27 to TRBJ1-4; weak D call: TRBD1 (6 bases). Germline CDR1 MNHEY, CDR2 SMNVEV (reference sequence). Trimming stripped 3 bases from V and 8 bases from J, with 13 bases between. The CDR3 covers 14 residues. The CDR3 DNA reads TGTGCCAGCAGTTTGGAACGGGGGCGCGAAAAACTGTTTTTT. As protein: CASSLERGREKLFF.

This chain joins TRBV25-1 and TRBJ2-2; no definite D call. In germline, CDR1 is MGHDK, CDR2 SYGVNS. V lost 11 bases to trimming and J lost 0 bases, with 13 bases between them. The CDR3 has 14 residues. The CDR3 spells CAGHRHANTGELFF. In DNA form, the CDR3 reads TGTGCCGGCCATCGCCACGCGAACACCGGGGAGCTGTTTTTT.

J is TRBJ1-4 and V is TRBV2; 7 nucleotides match TRBD1. The CDR3 has 15 residues. CDR1 SNHLY and CDR2 FYNNEI come from the germline V gene. Trimming took 6 bases from V and 4 from J; bases not matched to a gene: 8. This chain's CDR3 is CASSARGQINEKLFF. CDR3 sequence (DNA): TGTGCCAGCAGCGCGCGGGGACAGATTAATGAAAAACTGTTTTTT.

The V and J genes are TRBV6-6 and TRBJ2-7, with no clear D. Germline assignment: CDR1 MNHNY and CDR2 SVGAGI (reference sequence). The length of the CDR3 is 15 residues. Trimming removed 6 bases from V and 6 bases from J, with 21 bases in between. The CDR3 spells CASSPYQVKGSEQYF. The CDR3 DNA sequence: TGTGCCAGCAGCCCATACCAGGTAAAGGGTTCCGAGCAGTACTTC.

This clone has only a few counts. The chain combines TRBV28 with TRBJ2-3, with a tentative D call TRBD2 (6 bases). Trimming pared 8 bases from V and 0 bases from J, leaving 18 bases between. In germline, CDR1 is MDHEN, CDR2 SYDVKM. This CDR3 region has 16 residues. The CDR3 is CASGVGGNPSTDTQYF. The CDR3 region has the DNA TGTGCCAGCGGGGTCGGCGGGAACCCTAGCACAGATACGCAGTATTTT.

J is TRBJ2-7 and V is TRBV21-1; the table gives TRBD1 as D, unverified against the DNA. TRBV21-1 is given as a pseudogene. The CDR3 contains 14 residues. The CDR3 bases are TGTGCCAGCAGCAAAGGCAACAAGTCGTACGAGCAGTACTTC. This translates into CASSKGNKSYEQYF.

The chain employs TRBV19 and TRBJ2-5; the D gene could be TRBD1 or TRBD2 (5 bases each). V was pared by 5 bases and J by 5 bases, with 15 bases between. The CDR3 is made up of 14 amino acids. The germline gives CDR1 LNHDA, CDR2 SQIVND (reference sequence). In DNA form, the CDR3 reads TGTGCCAGTAGTCCCGGGGAGCACAGGGAGACCCAGTACTTC. This codes for CASSPGEHRETQYF.

The chain combines TRBV5-5 with TRBJ2-5, with D perhaps TRBD2 (6 bases). The V gene's germline CDR1 is SGHKS and CDR2 YYEKEE (reference sequence). The CDR3 runs to 13 residues. V lost 2 bases and J 5 bases, leaving 10 bases between the germline ends. CDR3 protein: CASSLRRAETQYF. The CDR3 coding sequence is TGTGCCAGCAGCTTACGGAGGGCGGAGACCCAGTACTTC.